The 4 T cell receptor beta chains below all came from one sample that was sequenced in a study of tumor-infiltrating lymphocytes in oesophageal squamous cell carcinoma. One entry per CDR3 protein results from TCRdb running MiXCR on the PCR reads. The sample has almost 20,000 distinct CDR3 sequences, approximately 40% seen once. Source material: normal esophageal tissue next to the tumor. Every receptor here comes from a male donor with esophageal squamous cell carcinoma.

At least ten counts were recorded for this clonotype. The junction does not match germline at one end; this may be a read error. This chain uses TRBV5-1 with TRBJ1-2; TRBD1 might be the D (5 bases). The CDR3 is 12 amino acids. Germline V gene lookup returns CDR1 SGHRS and CDR2 YFSETQ. As DNA, the CDR3 is TGCGCCAGCAGCTCAGATATTGGGACGTACTTCTTC. Protein sequence: CASSSDIGTYFF.

By frequency in the sample, this clonotype is medium-sized. V and J are TRBV7-9 and TRBJ2-2, with a weak D call TRBD1 (5 bases). V lost 7 bases and J 4 bases, leaving 13 bases between the germline ends. There are 14 residues in the CDR3. Germline lookup yields CDR1 SEHNR and CDR2 FQNEAQ (reference sequence). The CDR3 spells CASNAQGGTGELFF. The CDR3 bases are TGTGCCAGCAACGCTCAGGGCGGCACCGGGGAGCTGTTTTTT.

As for this clonotype: One end of the junction is discordant with germline, which a read error may explain. In DNA, the CDR3 is TGCGCCAGCAGATATCAGGGACTGTATAATTCACCCCTCCACTTC. This translates into CASRYQGLYNSPLHF. The V gene is TRBV10-2, the J gene TRBJ2-4, with D possibly being TRBD2 (6 bases). CDR3 length equals 15 residues. Germline CDR1 WSHSY, CDR2 SAAADI.

This clonotype has at least ten counts. The chain couples TRBV10-1 to TRBJ2-1; D is possibly TRBD2 (5 bases). CDR1 and CDR2 from the germline V gene are WNHNN and SYGVQD (reference sequence). Trimming took off 8 bases at V and 0 bases at J, with 14 bases between the two ends. The CDR3 is 15 residues long. CDR3 protein: CASPDRGYSYNEQFF. DNA of the CDR3: TGCGCCAGCCCCGATCGGGGATACTCCTACAATGAGCAGTTCTTC.